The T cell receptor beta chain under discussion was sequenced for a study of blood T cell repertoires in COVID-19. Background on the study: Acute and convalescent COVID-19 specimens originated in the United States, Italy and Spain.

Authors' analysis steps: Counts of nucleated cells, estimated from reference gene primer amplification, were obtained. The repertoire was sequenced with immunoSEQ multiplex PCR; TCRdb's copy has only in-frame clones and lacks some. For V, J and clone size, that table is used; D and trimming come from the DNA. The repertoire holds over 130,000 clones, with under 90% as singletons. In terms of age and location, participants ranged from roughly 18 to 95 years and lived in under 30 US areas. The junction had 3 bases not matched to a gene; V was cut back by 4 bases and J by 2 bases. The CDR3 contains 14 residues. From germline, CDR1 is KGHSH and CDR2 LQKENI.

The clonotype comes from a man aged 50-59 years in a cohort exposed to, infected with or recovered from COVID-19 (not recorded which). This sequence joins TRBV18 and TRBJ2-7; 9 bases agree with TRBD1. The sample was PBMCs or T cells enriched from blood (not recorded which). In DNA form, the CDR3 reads TGTGCCAGCTCACGGGACAGGGAAGCCTACGAGCAGTACTTC. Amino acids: CASSRDREAYEQYF.